Included here is one T cell receptor (beta chain) sequence, with context. Its target is unknown. The data are from a study of blood T cells in healthy people across ages. Sample-barcoded 5' priming and a J-beta primer mix drove a second PCR of roughly 7 to 11 cycles. In TCRdb, the 5' RACE reads were re-called with MiXCR into one record per CDR3 protein. Counted here are around 1,800,000 distinct CDR3 sequences, around 42% occurring once; the ten biggest clones make up under 25%. The CDR3 covers 15 residues. In germline, CDR1 is SGHTA, CDR2 FQGNSA. The J segment lost 1 base and the V segment lost 5 bases, leaving 5 bases of the junction unmatched. General observations from the study: Unsorted PBMC material precluded a definitive naive versus antigen-experienced comparison. More naive CD4+ cells and higher diversity marked long-lived donors relative to aged donors. Per million T cells, TCR beta diversity dropped roughly linearly as age increased.

This chain links TRBV7-2 with TRBJ2-1; TRBD1 matches 7 bases. The receptor comes from a human donor in good health. Sequenced: blood. CDR3 region: CASSAEGASYNEQFF. DNA for the CDR3: TGTGCCAGCAGCGCCGAGGGGGCATCCTACAATGAGCAGTTCTTC. Full variable domain (remainder filled in from reference TRBV7-2 and TRBJ2-1): GAGVSQSPSNKVTEKGKDVELRCDPISGHTALYWYRQSLGQGLEFLIYFQGNSAPDKSGLPSDRFSAERTGGSVSTLTIQRTQQEDSAVYLCASSAEGASYNEQFFGPGTRLTVL.